What follows is one T cell receptor beta chain and its context. This clonotype occurred a few times. Its antigen has not been determined. No base qualities exist here, and no much larger clone lies one base off it. The donors were roughly 39 Caucasian individuals from Russia, aged roughly 6 to 100 years, who were systemically healthy. Ten milliliters of peripheral blood were drawn from each donor into EDTA-treated Vacutainer tubes. PBMCs were isolated by Ficoll-Paque density-gradient centrifugation, with at least 6 million obtained per sample. Trizol reagent was used to extract total RNA from PBMCs, with at least 5.5 micrograms per sample. For every donor, flow cytometry on a PBMC aliquot measured the percentage of naive CD45RAhigh/CD27high T cells. The library was built by means of 5' RACE. Sequencing was performed on an Illumina HiSeq 2500. The second PCR ran for roughly 7 to 12 cycles and used a J-beta primer mix along with a sample-barcoded 5' primer. A template-switch 5' adaptor carrying 12 random nucleotides introduced a unique molecular identifier onto each TCR beta cDNA molecule. Each sample yielded at least 2.5 million CDR3-containing paired-end reads. The Mint cDNA synthesis kit, primed by a TRBC-specific oligonucleotide, was used to synthesize first-strand cDNA from all RNA. Following uracil-DNA glycosylase treatment, a first 18-cycle PCR with universal primers M1SS and BC2_uni_R was performed on all cDNA. As for the authors' bioinformatics: For normalization, 1 million high-quality reads, each with a distinct molecular identifier, were randomly selected from each sample. Reads with shared molecular identifiers were discarded instead of being binned into consensus sequences. MiTCR, set to a Q25 quality threshold and the strictest error-elimination algorithm, was used for CDR3 identification, clonotype clustering and error correction. A nonparametric unseen species model with Euler transformation was used to estimate a lower bound on total TCR beta diversity. The raw public reads went through TCRdb reprocessing: fastp at Q25, MiXCR clone calling, in-frame beta chains kept. Merged by CDR3 protein, the rows form single entries marked with the most common genes and DNA. TCRdb's processing, not the authors' own work, is the source of the V and J calls. Counted in this sample were around 600,000 distinct CDR3 sequences; about 45% of them appeared once. Together, the top ten hold around 23% of the sample.

This specimen comes from a study of blood T cells in healthy people across ages (dated by TCRdb to about 2015). As for the study more broadly: In model experiments, template switching captured about one uniquely barcoded TCR beta cDNA molecule for every two T cells. Using deep sequencing normalized with unique cDNA molecular identifiers, the study measured how TCR beta repertoire diversity changes with age. Donors were grouped into four age groups: young (average about 15 years), middle-aged (39), aged (roughly 67) and long-lived (around 80). To avoid experimental bias, donors of different ages were distributed randomly across sequencing lanes. Using the same blood draw, the study looked at two additional independent replicas of 1 million unique cDNA reads for two donors, one aged 18 to 30 and the other aged 80 or older.

Beyond this particular receptor, the publication reports: Since profiling was done on bulk unsorted PBMCs, naive and antigen-experienced compartments could not be conclusively compared. As age increased, observed TCR beta diversity per million T cells dropped in a roughly linear way, and a significant reduction was already evident by age 40. The long-lived group showed more naive CD4+ T cells, fewer expanded clones and increased TCR diversity than the aged group, suggesting age selection. Total diversity estimates from one million sequenced T cells were considered lower bounds and underestimates. The percentage of naive T cells measured by flow cytometry correlated strongly with observed TCR beta diversity. The CMV infection status of donors was not known, potentially confounding age-related changes in expanded clonotypes.

CDR1 is given as MNHNY and CDR2 as SVGAGI, both from the germline V gene (reference sequence). The cysteine opens and the phenylalanine closes a CDR3 of 16 amino acids. Here the CDR3 DNA is all that survives: 48 bases in frame from base 1. V gives up 5 bases and J gives up 1 base, and the segment between their germline ends measures 15 bases. This clonotype was sampled from an elderly man in good health. Material: blood. This sequence uses TRBV6-6 and TRBJ1-5, with no confident D gene call. The CDR3 corresponds to CASSPVGGRSNQPQHF. The DNA sequence is as follows: TGTGCCAGCAGTCCCGTGGGAGGACGGAGCAATCAGCCCCAGCATTTT.